This T cell receptor beta chain originates from a study of T cell changes during pregnancy in multiple sclerosis. The table came from immunoSEQ multiplex PCR; TCRdb's copy has only in-frame clones and leaves some out. Here the sample spans fewer than 140,000 clones, around 90% being singletons. The CDR3 runs to 16 residues. Trimming at V came to 0 bases and at J to 6 bases, leaving 10 bases not matched to a gene. The germline V gene encodes CDR1 SGHRS and CDR2 YFSETQ. The V call is TRBV5-1, the J call TRBJ1-1; 8 bases agree with TRBD1. The sequencing here drew on peripheral blood, taken after pregnancy. The clonotype comes from a female donor with multiple sclerosis, enrolled in a pregnancy study. CDR3 DNA sequence: TGCGCCAGCAGCTTGGGGGCAGGGGGCTCTCTGGCTGAAGCTTTCTTT. Its protein is CASSLGAGGSLAEAFF.